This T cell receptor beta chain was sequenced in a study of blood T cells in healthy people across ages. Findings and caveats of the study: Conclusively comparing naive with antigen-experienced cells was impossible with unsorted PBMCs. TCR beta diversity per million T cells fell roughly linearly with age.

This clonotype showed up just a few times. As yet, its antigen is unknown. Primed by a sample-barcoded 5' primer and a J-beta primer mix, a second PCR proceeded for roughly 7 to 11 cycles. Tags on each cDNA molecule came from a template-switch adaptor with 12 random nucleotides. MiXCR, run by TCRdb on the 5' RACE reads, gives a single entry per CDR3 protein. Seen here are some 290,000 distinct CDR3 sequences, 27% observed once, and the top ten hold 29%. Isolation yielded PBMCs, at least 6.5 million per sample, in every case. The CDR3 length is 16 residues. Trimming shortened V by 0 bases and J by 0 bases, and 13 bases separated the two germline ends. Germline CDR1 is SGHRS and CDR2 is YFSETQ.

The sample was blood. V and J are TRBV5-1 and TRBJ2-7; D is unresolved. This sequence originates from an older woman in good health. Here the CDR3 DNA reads TGCGCCAGCAGCTTGGGGTCAAAACCCAGCTCCTACGAGCAGTACTTC. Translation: CASSLGSKPSSYEQYF.